These 18 T cell receptor beta chains were all obtained from the same sample, sequenced in a study of blood T cell repertoires in COVID-19 (dated by TCRdb to about 2020). Receptor amplification or capture employed the immunoSEQ multiplex PCR assay. TCRdb carries this immuneACCESS record with in-frame sequences only. Its versions omit some clonotypes, under half of them owing to an unresolved V gene in the studies checked, with the rest unexplained. This sample is represented by some 200,000 clones; about 87% of them were singletons. The ten largest clones capture approximately 1.8% of the sample. The sequenced sample was peripheral blood. The receptor source for this set is a man between 65 and 85 years old with acute or convalescent COVID-19.

This chain's CDR3 is CASSQGAGSEKLFF. CDR3 in DNA: TGTGCCAGCTCCCAGGGGGCCGGGAGTGAAAAACTGTTTTTT. The chain combines TRBV18 with TRBJ1-4; 8 positions agree with TRBD1. Germline lookup yields CDR1 KGHSH and CDR2 LQKENI. The CDR3 spans 14 residues. The V gene end was trimmed by 6 bases and the J gene end by 7 bases; junction bases not matched to a gene: 7.

The chain joins TRBV5-1 to TRBJ1-6, with 9 positions matching TRBD1. Trimming at V came to 4 bases and at J to 7 bases, leaving 6 bases not matched to a gene. This CDR3 spans 15 amino acids. Per germline, CDR1 SGHRS and CDR2 YFSETQ. The CDR3 DNA follows: TGCGCCAGCAGCGTACAGGGGGCGAACAATTCACCCCTCCACTTT. Its translation is CASSVQGANNSPLHF.

The rearrangement joins TRBV5-6 to TRBJ2-4; TRBD1 aligns across 8 bases. Trimming took 1 base from V and 8 from J; bases not matched to a gene: 8. Germline V gene sequence: CDR1 SGHDT, CDR2 YYEEEE. The CDR3 loop spans 15 amino acids. The DNA of the CDR3 is TGTGCCAGCAGCTTGAACAGGGGGGCCTGGGACATTCAGTACTTC. Protein: CASSLNRGAWDIQYF.

The chain couples TRBV11-1 to TRBJ2-2; the D is unclear. This CDR3 has 14 amino acids. Trimming removed 0 bases from V and 3 bases from J, with 5 bases in between. Germline CDR1 and CDR2: SGHAT and FQDESV (reference sequence). CDR3 DNA: TGTGCCAGCAGCTTAGCGAGATACACCGGGGAGCTGTTTTTT. It translates to CASSLARYTGELFF.

The J gene is TRBJ2-5, the V gene TRBV5-4; 9 positions agree with TRBD2. CDR3 size: 15 residues. V lost 0 bases to trimming and J lost 4 bases; unmatched junction nucleotides: 4. The germline gives CDR1 SGHNT, CDR2 YYREEE (reference sequence). CDR3 residues: CASSLAGTSRETQYF. In DNA, the CDR3 is TGTGCCAGCAGCTTGGCCGGGACTAGCAGAGAGACCCAGTACTTC.

The gene calls are TRBV6-2 or TRBV6-3 and TRBJ2-5, with 11 bases matching TRBD2. CDR1 and CDR2 from the germline V gene are MNHEY and SVGEGT. V lost 6 bases, J lost 5 bases, and 17 bases stayed unmatched. This CDR3 spans 18 amino acids. CDR3 in DNA: TGTGCCAGCAGCCCAATGGTGACTAGCGGGGACTCCGGGGAGACCCAGTACTTC. It is translated as CASSPMVTSGDSGETQYF.

The CDR3 is CAWTDRGGSPLHF. CDR3 DNA sequence: TGTGCCTGGACGGACAGGGGAGGTTCACCCCTCCACTTT. V usage is TRBV30 and J usage is TRBJ1-6; 9 bases are shared with TRBD1. After removal of 4 bases from V and 9 bases from J, the junction contained 4 bases not matched to a gene. Germline V gene data show CDR1 as GTSNPN and CDR2 as SVGIG (reference sequence). This CDR3 comprises 13 residues.

This rearrangement joins TRBV6-5 to TRBJ2-7, with TRBD1 matching over 7 bases. The V gene end was trimmed by 4 bases and the J gene end by 3 bases; junction bases not matched to a gene: 3. The CDR3 runs to 13 residues. Germline assignment: CDR1 MNHEY and CDR2 SVGAGI. CDR3 coding DNA: TGTGCCAGCAGTTCGGGACAGTTCTACGAGCAGTACTTC. Encoded protein: CASSSGQFYEQYF.

V usage is TRBV20-1 and J usage is TRBJ2-5, with 8 bases aligning to TRBD1. CDR1 and CDR2 (germline): DFQATT, SNEGSKA (reference sequence). The CDR3 runs 14 residues. V trimming: 3 bases; J trimming: 1 base; junction bases outside the gene matches: 4. The CDR3 loop is CSASSDRAQETQYF. CDR3 DNA: TGCAGTGCTAGTTCGGACAGGGCCCAAGAGACCCAGTACTTC.

The chain is built from TRBV28 and TRBJ2-7; D is unclear. V lost 6 bases and J lost 1, with 4 bases in between. The CDR3 loop spans 11 amino acids. The V gene's germline CDR1 is MDHEN and CDR2 SYDVKM. The CDR3 spells CASSRSYEQYF. The CDR3 DNA follows: TGTGCCAGCAGCCGGTCCTACGAGCAGTACTTC.

V usage is TRBV28 and J usage is TRBJ2-7; D perhaps matches TRBD2 (6 bases). Germline-derived CDR1 and CDR2 are MDHEN and SYDVKM. V lost 2 bases to trimming and J lost 2 bases, with 13 bases between them. This CDR3 is 15 amino acids long. CDR3 sequence (DNA): TGTGCCAGCAGTTTACAAGGGACTGTAGCCTACGAGCAGTACTTC. Protein sequence: CASSLQGTVAYEQYF.

This clone has only a few counts. Other DNA sequences of this sample code for an identical CDR3. The V and J genes are TRBV19 and TRBJ1-5; 8 positions match TRBD1. V shed 4 bases and J 1 base; nucleotides not matched to a gene: 3. The germline V gene has CDR1 LNHDA and CDR2 SQIVND (reference sequence). This CDR3 is built from 15 residues. CDR3 sequence: CASSRTGLSNQPQHF. DNA for the CDR3: TGTGCCAGTAGTAGGACAGGGCTGAGCAATCAGCCCCAGCATTTT.

This clone was detected once. The CDR3 sequence is CASSGRVRTDTQYF. CDR3 coding DNA: TGTGCCAGCAGTGGTAGAGTCCGCACAGATACGCAGTATTTT. The chain is built from TRBV2 and TRBJ2-3, with D uncertain. Trimming pared 4 bases from V and 1 base from J, leaving 9 bases between. Germline V gives CDR1 SNHLY, CDR2 FYNNEI. The length of the CDR3 is 14 residues. The full variable domain, in which reference TRBV2 and TRBJ2-3 provide the parts outside the CDR3, is EPEVTQTPSHQVTQMGQEVILRCVPISNHLYFYWYRQILGQKVEFLVSFYNNEISEKSEIFDDQFSVERPDGSNFTLKIRSTKLEDSAMYFCASSGRVRTDTQYFGPGTRLTVL.

V gene TRBV27 combines with J gene TRBJ2-1, with 7 bases aligning to TRBD2. Germline V gives CDR1 MNHEY, CDR2 SMNVEV (reference sequence). This CDR3 comprises 15 residues. The V and J ends lost 3 bases and 0 bases, in that order; junction bases with no gene match: 2. The CDR3 nucleotides read TGTGCCAGCAGTTTGGGCGGGAGCTCCTACAATGAGCAGTTCTTC. Translated: CASSLGGSSYNEQFF.

The chain employs TRBV7-2 and TRBJ2-2, with D perhaps TRBD2 (6 bases). CDR1 is SGHTA and CDR2 is FQGNSA in the germline V gene. The CDR3 sequence is 16 residues long. V dropped 2 bases and J dropped 4 bases, with 14 bases sitting between them. CDR3: CASSLFSGVGTGELFF. CDR3 in DNA: TGTGCCAGCAGCTTATTCTCGGGAGTGGGCACCGGGGAGCTGTTTTTT. The whole variable domain, remainder taken from reference TRBV7-2 and TRBJ2-2, is GAGVSQSPSNKVTEKGKDVELRCDPISGHTALYWYRQSLGQGLEFLIYFQGNSAPDKSGLPSDRFSAERTGGSVSTLTIQRTQQEDSAVYLCASSLFSGVGTGELFFGEGSRLTVL.

The chain recombines TRBV19 with TRBJ1-5; a possible D gene is TRBD1 (6 bases). The CDR3 extends over 16 amino acids. The germline V and J ends were trimmed by 5 bases and 4 bases, with 18 bases remaining between them. Germline-derived CDR1 and CDR2 are LNHDA and SQIVND (reference sequence). The CDR3 region has the DNA TGTGCCAGTAGTTACGGGACATCTGGGGGTAATCAGCCCCAGCATTTT. It yields the protein CASSYGTSGGNQPQHF.

This clone has a count of ten or more. Additional DNA sequences in this sample encode the identical CDR3. This chain links TRBV28 with TRBJ1-6; perhaps TRBD1 as D (5 bases). The V end lost 3 bases, the J end lost 4 bases, and 7 bases lay between the germline ends. The CDR3 runs to 14 residues. Germline lookup yields CDR1 MDHEN and CDR2 SYDVKM. In DNA form, the CDR3 reads TGTGCCAGCAGTTTGGGGCAGTATAATTCACCCCTCCACTTT. It is translated as CASSLGQYNSPLHF.

This clone was counted only a few times. V usage is TRBV7-9 and J usage is TRBJ2-3; 9 nucleotides line up with TRBD2. V lost 3 bases, J lost 4 bases, and 8 bases stayed unmatched. This CDR3 is built from 16 residues. CDR1 is SEHNR, CDR2 FQNEAQ, per germline (reference sequence). In DNA form, the CDR3 reads TGTGCCAGCAGCTTTATAGCGGGCGGGAGGGCAGATACGCAGTATTTT. Its translation is CASSFIAGGRADTQYF.